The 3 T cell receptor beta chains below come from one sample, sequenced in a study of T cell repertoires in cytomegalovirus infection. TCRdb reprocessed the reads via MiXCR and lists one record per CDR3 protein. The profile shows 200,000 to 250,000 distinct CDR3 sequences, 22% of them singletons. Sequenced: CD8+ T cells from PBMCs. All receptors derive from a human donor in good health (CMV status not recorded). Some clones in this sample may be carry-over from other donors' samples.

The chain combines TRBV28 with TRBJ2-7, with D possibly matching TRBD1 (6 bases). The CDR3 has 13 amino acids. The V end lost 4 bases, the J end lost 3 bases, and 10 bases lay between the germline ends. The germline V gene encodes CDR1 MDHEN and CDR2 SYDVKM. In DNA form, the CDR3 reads TGTGCCAGCAGTTCGGGACAACACTACGAGCAGTACTTC. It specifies CASSSGQHYEQYF.

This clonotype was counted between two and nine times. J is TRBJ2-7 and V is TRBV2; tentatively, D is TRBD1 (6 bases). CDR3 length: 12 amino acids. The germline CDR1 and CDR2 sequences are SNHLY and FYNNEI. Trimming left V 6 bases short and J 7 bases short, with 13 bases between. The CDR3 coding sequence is TGTGCCAGCAGCCCCTTCGACAGGGAGCAGTACTTC. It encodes CASSPFDREQYF.

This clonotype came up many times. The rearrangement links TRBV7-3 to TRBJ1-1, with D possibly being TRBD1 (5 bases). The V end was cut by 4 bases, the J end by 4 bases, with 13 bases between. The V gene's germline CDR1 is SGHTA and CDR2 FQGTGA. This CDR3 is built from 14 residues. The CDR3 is CASSWGGGITEAFF. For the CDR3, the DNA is TGTGCCAGCAGCTGGGGCGGGGGTATCACTGAAGCTTTCTTT.